The present TCR beta chain was sequenced within a study of cytomegalovirus exposure and HLA in healthy donors. Study-wide findings and caveats: In the analysis, some V segments, TRBV6-2 and TRBV6-3 included, were excluded as indistinguishable.

About this clone itself: Antigen specificity is unknown.

Researchers ran the PCR with 60 Vbeta and 13 Jbeta primers. The assay was immunoSEQ multiplex PCR, and TCRdb's table has in-frame clones only and misses some. This sample contains under 95,000 clones. Trimming took off 0 bases at V and 4 bases at J, with 6 bases between the two ends. The germline V gene encodes CDR1 SGHTA and CDR2 FQGTGA. CDR3 length equals 13 residues. Healthy people donating bone marrow made up the donors. The chain carries TRBV7-3 and TRBJ2-5; D remains unclear. Material: PBMCs. The receptor was derived from a man aged 18 to 29 in good health and CMV-seropositive. The CDR3: CASSLTTSETQYF. CDR3 in DNA: TGTGCCAGCAGCTTAACGACTTCAGAGACCCAGTACTTC.